These 18 T cell receptor beta chains were all obtained from the same sample, sequenced in a study of T cells in Graves' hyperthyroidism and ophthalmopathy. Researchers took RNA transcripts and amplified the TCR beta CDR3 regions from them. A first-round RT-PCR of the TCR CDR3 used the HTBI primer set. A single record per CDR3 protein comes from TCRdb applying MiXCR to the multiplex PCR reads. The sample comprises almost 50,000 distinct CDR3 sequences, around 55% of which are singletons, and 34% rests with the top ten. The sequenced sample consisted of peripheral blood or thyroid tissue (not recorded which). These receptors were collected from a man aged 18 to 29 with Graves' hyperthyroidism.

The CDR3 DNA sequence: TGCAGTGCTATCACTGGGGGCTATGGCTACACCTTC. Encoded protein: CSAITGGYGYTF. J is TRBJ1-2 and V is TRBV20-1; TRBD1 is a possible D gene (5 bases). Germline V CDR1 and CDR2: DFQATT, SNEGSKA (reference sequence). V lost 4 bases to trimming and J lost 4 bases, with 10 bases between them. The CDR3 is 12 residues long.

This clonotype was seen once. The V call is TRBV15, the J call TRBJ2-7; TRBD1 matches at 10 bases. V shed 0 bases and J 5 bases; nucleotides not matched to a gene: 7. The CDR3 extends over 16 amino acids. The germline V gene has CDR1 LNHNV and CDR2 YYDKDF (reference sequence). The DNA for the CDR3 is TGTGCCACCAGCAGAGATCCGCCGGGACAGGGGAACGAGCAGTACTTC. As protein: CATSRDPPGQGNEQYF.

This chain connects TRBV10-2 to TRBJ2-5; D perhaps matches TRBD2 (7 bases). The germline V gene has CDR1 WSHSY and CDR2 SAAADI. The CDR3 is made up of 15 amino acids. Between the trimmed V and J ends, which lost 2 bases and 0 bases, there was a span of 10 bases. CDR3 sequence: CASSEDGGHQETQYF. For the CDR3, the DNA is TGCGCCAGCAGTGAGGACGGGGGGCACCAAGAGACCCAGTACTTC.

The J gene is TRBJ1-5, the V gene TRBV15, with 9 nucleotides matching TRBD1. The CDR3 loop spans 15 amino acids. CDR1 is LNHNV, CDR2 YYDKDF, per germline (reference sequence). V was clipped by 7 bases and J by 3 bases; unmatched bases: 7. CDR3 DNA: TGTGCCACCAACCGGGACAGGGCCTTCAATCAGCCCCAGCATTTT. This gives the protein CATNRDRAFNQPQHF. Drawing the rest from reference TRBV15 and TRBJ1-5, the complete variable domain is DAMVIQNPRYQVTQFGKPVTLSCSQTLNHNVMYWYQQKSSQAPKLLFHYYDKDFNNEADTPDNFQSRRPNTSFCFLDIRSPGLGDTAMYLCATNRDRAFNQPQHFGDGTRLSIL.

The chain is built from TRBV29-1 and TRBJ2-7; D gene uncertain. In germline, CDR1 is SQVTM, CDR2 ANQGSEA. The CDR3 extends over 12 amino acids. Trimming stripped 4 bases from V and 2 bases from J, with 9 bases between. This chain's CDR3 is CSVADTPYEQYF. CDR3 DNA sequence: TGCAGCGTTGCGGATACTCCCTACGAGCAGTACTTC.

A note on this clonotype: Given a much more abundant clone one base away, this may be a read error. This chain connects TRBV2 to TRBJ1-2; TRBD1 might be the D (5 bases). CDR3 length equals 14 residues. Germline values: CDR1 SNHLY, CDR2 FYNNEI. CDR3 sequence reads: CASSPPRGYYGNTF. Written as DNA, the CDR3 is TGTGCCAGCTCACCACCCCGGGGCTACTATGGCAACACCTTC.

The J gene is TRBJ1-2, the V gene TRBV13, with 7 bases matching TRBD1. V lost 6 bases, J lost 3 bases, and 7 bases stayed unmatched. The CDR3 loop spans 14 amino acids. Germline lookup yields CDR1 PRHDT and CDR2 FYEKMQ (reference sequence). The CDR3 nucleotides read TGTGCCAGCAGGTCCCCGGGACAGCACTATGGCTACACCTTC. Protein: CASRSPGQHYGYTF.

In its sample, this clonotype was seen many times. The genes are TRBV20-1 and TRBJ1-1; possible D gene TRBD1, 5 bases. This CDR3 has 16 residues. Germline V gives CDR1 DFQATT, CDR2 SNEGSKA (reference sequence). V was trimmed by 0 bases and J by 0 bases, leaving 14 bases between them. CDR3 protein: CSARDGARGMNTEAFF. The CDR3 nucleotides are TGCAGTGCTAGAGACGGGGCGAGGGGCATGAACACTGAAGCTTTCTTT.

In its sample, this clonotype was seen many times. The J gene is TRBJ2-5, the V gene TRBV6-5; a possible D gene is TRBD2 (6 bases). The V end was cut by 2 bases, the J end by 6 bases, with 13 bases between. Per germline, CDR1 MNHEY and CDR2 SVGAGI. The CDR3 totals 14 residues. The CDR3 sequence: CASSYAGSPQTQYF. The CDR3 bases are TGTGCCAGCAGTTACGCGGGATCCCCCCAGACCCAGTACTTC.

The chain employs TRBV20-1 and TRBJ1-2; unclear D gene. The CDR3 totals 15 residues. Trimming removed 3 bases from V and 1 base from J, with 15 bases in between. From germline, CDR1 is DFQATT and CDR2 SNEGSKA (reference sequence). The CDR3 DNA reads TGCAGTGCTAGGCACCAAGAGACCAGTAACTATGGCTACACCTTC. It encodes CSARHQETSNYGYTF.

The chain combines TRBV20-1 with TRBJ2-3; 8 bases fit TRBD1. J lost 4 bases, V lost 5 bases, and 14 bases had no gene match. There are 16 residues in the CDR3. Looked up from germline, CDR1 is DFQATT and CDR2 is SNEGSKA (reference sequence). The CDR3 DNA reads as TGCAGTGCTGTCCGAAGGACAGGGTTTTTGTCAGATACGCAGTATTTT. Translating it yields CSAVRRTGFLSDTQYF.

The chain has TRBV25-1 and TRBJ1-6, with 8 positions matching TRBD1. V gave up 5 bases and J gave up 7 bases; unmatched junction bases: 7. This CDR3 is built from 15 residues. Germline lookup yields CDR1 MGHDK and CDR2 SYGVNS. CDR3 sequence (DNA): TGTGCCAGCAGTATTCGGACAGGGAACAATTCACCCCTCCACTTT. Encoded protein: CASSIRTGNNSPLHF. The full variable domain, its missing parts supplied by reference TRBV25-1 and TRBJ1-6, is EADIYQTPRYLVIGTGKKITLECSQTMGHDKMYWYQQDPGMELHLIHYSYGVNSTEKGDLSSESTVSRIRTEHFPLTLESARPSHTSQYLCASSIRTGNNSPLHFGNGTRLTVT.

The chain links TRBV24-1 to TRBJ2-2; perhaps TRBD1 as D (5 bases). CDR3 size: 13 residues. V was shortened by 9 bases and J by 6 bases, with 13 bases between the two germline ends. Germline loops: CDR1 KGHDR, CDR2 SFDVKD. The chain's CDR3 is CATGHPNAGELFF. DNA for the CDR3: TGTGCCACCGGACACCCTAACGCCGGGGAGCTGTTTTTT.

In regard to this clonotype: This could be a read error, since a much larger clone is one nucleotide away. Here the CDR3 omits its conserved ending phenylalanine or tryptophan, so a read error is the likely source. This chain connects TRBV7-7 to TRBJ2-7; perhaps TRBD1 as D (7 bases). The V gene's germline CDR1 is SSHAT and CDR2 FNYEAQ (reference sequence). The CDR3 is 13 residues long. The CDR3 DNA reads TGTGCCTGCAGCTTCGCAGGGGGGAGAGAGCAGTACCTC. Protein product: CACSFAGGREQYL.

This clonotype was seen only a few times. The chain uses TRBV5-1 and TRBJ2-3, with 11 bases matching TRBD1. CDR3 length: 16 residues. Germline CDR1 is SGHRS and CDR2 is YFSETQ. The V gene end was trimmed by 3 bases and the J gene end by 6 bases; junction bases not matched to a gene: 9. CDR3 DNA sequence: TGCGCCAGCAGCTCCGGACAGGGGGCGCGATCTGATACGCAGTATTTT. Amino acid sequence: CASSSGQGARSDTQYF.

Of note for this clonotype: No conserved phenylalanine or tryptophan ends this CDR3, so it is likely a read error. The chain couples TRBV28 to TRBJ1-5, with D unresolved. V was pared by 3 bases and J by 5 bases, with 5 bases between. The length of the CDR3 is 12 residues. The germline V gene has CDR1 MDHEN and CDR2 SYDVKM. CDR3 nucleotide sequence: TGTGCCAGCAGTTTCCCTGATCAGCCCCAGCATTCT. Translation: CASSFPDQPQHS.

The rearrangement uses TRBV7-3 and TRBJ2-5, with D uncertain. V shed 6 bases and J shed 5 bases, with 16 bases lying between them. Germline V gene data show CDR1 as SGHTA and CDR2 as FQGTGA. The CDR3 contains 14 residues. DNA for the CDR3: TGTGCCAGCAGTCCTAAAAACGCCCCGGAGACCCAGTACTTC. Protein product: CASSPKNAPETQYF.

The rearrangement links TRBV5-1 to TRBJ2-7; TRBD1 matches 7 bases. The CDR3 totals 15 residues. The junction had 6 bases not matched to a gene; V was cut back by 1 base and J by 2 bases. CDR1 is SGHRS and CDR2 is YFSETQ in the germline V gene. Written as DNA, the CDR3 is TGCGCCAGCAGCTTGTTTGGGACAGCGCCCTACGAGCAGTACTTC. It translates to CASSLFGTAPYEQYF.